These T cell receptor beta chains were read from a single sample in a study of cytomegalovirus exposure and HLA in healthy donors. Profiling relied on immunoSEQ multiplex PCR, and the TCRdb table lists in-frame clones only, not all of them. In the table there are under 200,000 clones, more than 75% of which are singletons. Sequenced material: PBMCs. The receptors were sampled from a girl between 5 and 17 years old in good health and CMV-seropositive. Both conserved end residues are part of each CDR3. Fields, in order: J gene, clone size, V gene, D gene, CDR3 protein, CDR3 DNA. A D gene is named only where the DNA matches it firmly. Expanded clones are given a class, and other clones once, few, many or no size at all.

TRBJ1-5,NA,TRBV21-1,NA,CASSKALQGAGSNQPQHF,TGTGCCAGCAGCAAAGCCTTACAGGGGGCAGGAAGCAATCAGCCCCAGCATTTT
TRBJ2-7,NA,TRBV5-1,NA,CASSLWGDEQYF,TGCGCCAGCAGCTTGTGGGGGGACGAGCAGTACTTC
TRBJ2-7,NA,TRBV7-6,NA,CASSLLTSSYEQYF,TGTGCCAGCAGCTTATTGACTAGCTCCTACGAGCAGTACTTC
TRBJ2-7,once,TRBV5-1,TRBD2,CASSAPGLAGAEQYF,TGCGCCAGCAGCGCCCCGGGACTAGCGGGAGCTGAGCAGTACTTC
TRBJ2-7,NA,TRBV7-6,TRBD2,CASSADSGTSGDSYEQYF,TGTGCCAGCAGCGCAGACAGCGGGACTAGCGGGGACTCCTACGAGCAGTACTTC
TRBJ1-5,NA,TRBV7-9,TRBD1,CASSLDPQGDNQHF,TGTGCCAGCAGCTTAGACCCGCAGGGGGACAACCAGCATTTT
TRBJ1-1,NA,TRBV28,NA,CASLGVGRLNTEAFF,TGTGCCAGCCTCGGGGTAGGGCGACTGAACACTGAAGCTTTCTTT
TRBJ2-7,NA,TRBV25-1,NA,CASSDYSYEQYF,TGTGCCAGCAGTGACTACTCCTACGAGCAGTACTTC
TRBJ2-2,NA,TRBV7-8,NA,CASSLGRLYTGELFF,TGTGCCAGCAGCTTAGGGCGGCTCTACACCGGGGAGCTGTTTTTT
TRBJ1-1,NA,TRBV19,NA,CASSITQAMNTEAFF,TGTGCCAGTAGTATAACCCAGGCGATGAACACTGAAGCTTTCTTT
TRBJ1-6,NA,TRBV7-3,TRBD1,CASSAGRDRNSPLHF,TGTGCCAGCAGCGCAGGCCGGGACAGAAATTCACCCCTCCACTTT
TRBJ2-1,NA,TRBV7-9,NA,CASSLIGEQFF,TGTGCCAGCAGCTTAATCGGTGAGCAGTTCTTC
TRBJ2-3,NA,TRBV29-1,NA,CSVHRAQSHLRTDTQYF,TGCAGCGTTCACAGGGCGCAATCCCATCTTCGCACAGATACGCAGTATTTT
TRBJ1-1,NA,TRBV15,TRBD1,CATSRPGQGSEAFF,TGTGCCACCAGCAGACCGGGACAGGGGTCTGAAGCTTTCTTT
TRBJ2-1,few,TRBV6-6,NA,CASSPTRTEQFF,TGTGCCAGCAGCCCCACTAGAACTGAGCAGTTCTTC
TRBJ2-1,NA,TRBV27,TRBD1,CASSLLDRGLADNEQFF,TGTGCCAGCAGTTTACTCGACAGGGGGCTTGCGGACAATGAGCAGTTCTTC
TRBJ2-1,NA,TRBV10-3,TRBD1,CAISGQGADEQFF,TGTGCCATCAGCGGACAGGGGGCTGATGAGCAGTTCTTC
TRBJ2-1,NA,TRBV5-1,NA,CASSFGRDYEQFF,TGCGCCAGCAGCTTCGGCAGGGACTATGAGCAGTTCTTC
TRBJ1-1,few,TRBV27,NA,CASSQVGVNTEAFF,TGTGCCAGCAGCCAAGTAGGGGTGAACACTGAAGCTTTCTTT
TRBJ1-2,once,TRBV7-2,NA,CASSLAGVNYGYTF,TGTGCCAGCAGCTTAGCAGGGGTCAACTATGGCTACACCTTC
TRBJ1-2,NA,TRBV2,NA,CASREPRDYGYTF,TGTGCCAGCAGGGAACCGAGGGACTATGGCTACACCTTC
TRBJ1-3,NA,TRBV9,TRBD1,CASTRDRVYSGNTIYF,TGTGCCAGCACCAGAGACAGGGTGTACTCTGGAAACACCATATATTTT